This TCR beta chain was identified during a study of neoadjuvant nivolumab and ipilimumab in lung cancer. Study-level findings and limits: Only a single major-pathologic-response sample was available for clonality analysis. From pretherapy to surgery, tumor richness and clonality rose with dual therapy. Resected-tumor TCR richness correlated positively with pretherapy blood richness. Compared with tumor-adjacent uninvolved lung, resected tumors showed greater richness and clonality.

Remarks on this clone: What it recognizes is unknown.

Germline V gives CDR1 SGHRS, CDR2 YFSETQ. With 0 bases removed from V and 4 bases from J, the gap between germline ends came to 9 bases. The CDR3 contains 14 residues. Profiled with immunoSEQ multiplex PCR; TCRdb holds only in-frame clones, not every one. There are some 18,000 clones in the sample; over 70% occur only once, and 2.1% lies in the top ten. The source is an adult with non-small cell lung cancer. The material was peripheral blood, obtained before neoadjuvant nivolumab, alone or with ipilimumab. The chain couples TRBV5-1 to TRBJ2-3, with D perhaps matching TRBD2 (6 bases). For the CDR3, the DNA is TGCGCCAGCAGCTTGGAAGGGGAGGCAGATACGCAGTATTTT. Its translation is CASSLEGEADTQYF.